The entry below gives a single T cell receptor (beta chain) sequence along with its context. Its antigen has not been determined. Base qualities are not provided; no much larger clone lies one nucleotide away. Per the germline V gene, SGHTA is the CDR1 and FQGNSA is the CDR2. The junction carries 13 bases between V and J, which are trimmed by 4 bases and 0 bases respectively. Measured from the cysteine to the phenylalanine, the CDR3 is 17 residues long. Kept here is only the CDR3 DNA, which spans 51 bases and is read in frame from base 1. The entry originates in a study of blood T cell repertoires in COVID-19 (dated by TCRdb to between 2020 and 2021). Background for the entire study: Collaborator samples came from the United States, Italy and Spain and covered acute and convalescent phases of COVID-19. The material from the prospective study consisted of cDNA or gDNA derived from T cells, B-cell-depleted T cells, or PBMCs. Subjects who had been exposed to COVID-19, were actively infected with it, or had recovered from it provided the deeply sampled blood TCRbeta repertoires that made up the dataset. The repertoires were released in a freely available public database intended as a resource for research on the immune response to SARS-CoV-2. The samples were drawn from two sources: the first 160 participants of the ongoing ImmuneRACE study, and 1,200 or so subjects contributed by 6 global collaborators. A de-identified subject ID, COVID-19 status, age in years and sex were almost always included in the sample metadata. Where HLA class I and class II types were available, the types were taken from metadata supplied by the sample provider, not from assay-based typing.

Study-wide findings and limitations: Clinical and demographic metadata were provided uncurated, with the amount varying by source and participant.

A second Seattle source provided samples from volunteer blood donors who had recovered from COVID-19. Each collaborating institution followed its own protocols to collect whole blood in K2EDTA tubes. Collaborator samples were shipped for TCRbeta analysis as frozen whole blood, isolated PBMCs, or DNA extracted from either sample type. The immunoSEQ Assay, a bias-controlled multiplex PCR, was used to amplify TCRbeta CDR3 regions from genomic DNA. Turning to the authors' computational methods: The number of nucleated cells in each sample was estimated from the amplification of reference gene primers within the assay. To quantify the absolute abundance of each unique TCRbeta CDR3 rearrangement, sequence reads were collapsed and filtered. For each sample, productive Simpson clonality was calculated as the square root of Simpson's diversity index across productive rearrangements. TCRdb re-hosts the immuneACCESS table, in-frame sequences only. Its copies lack some clones; in the studies checked, an unresolved V gene accounts for under half of them, and the cause for the rest is not known. V and J calls and clone size are as listed in that table; D and trimming were resolved from the DNA. For this sample the table gives under 200,000 clones, of which about 88% were detected only once. The ten largest clonotypes hold approximately 2.1% of the sample.

This sequence uses TRBV7-2 and TRBJ1-6; the D gene assignment is ambiguous. The TCR was taken from a man between 50 and 59 years old who had recovered from COVID-19. Sequencing was done on a sample of peripheral blood. The CDR3 reads as follows: CASSSLGRSSYNSPLHF. The DNA sequence is TGTGCCAGCAGCTCCCTGGGTCGGAGCTCCTATAATTCACCCCTCCACTTT. The CDR3 plus the reference TRBV7-2 and TRBJ1-6 genes for the other parts give the full variable domain: GAGVSQSPSNKVTEKGKDVELRCDPISGHTALYWYRQSLGQGLEFLIYFQGNSAPDKSGLPSDRFSAERTGGSVSTLTIQRTQQEDSAVYLCASSSLGRSSYNSPLHFGNGTRLTVT.